This T cell receptor beta chain was sequenced during a study of T cell responses to AZD1222 COVID-19 vaccine. As for the study in general: Pooling of second doses given at about 4 or about 12 weeks was done.

Clones were sequenced by immunoSEQ multiplex PCR, and TCRdb holds only the in-frame ones, with some missing. There are about 120,000 clones in the sample; roughly 88% occur only once, and around 3.5% lies in the top ten. CDR1 is KGHSH, CDR2 LQKENI, per germline. J lost 4 bases, V lost 3 bases, and 5 bases had no gene match. The CDR3 extends over 16 amino acids. This clone came up a few times. Its antigen is not known. Study-wide results and limits: Most donors were white British and more were female, and clonal diversity was possibly underestimated. Repertoires were collected only later (after the peak T cell response had occurred).

This TCR derives from an adult in good health. Here the sequenced sample was peripheral blood, taken on day 0 of AZD1222 vaccination. This chain joins TRBV18 and TRBJ1-3, with 11 bases aligning to TRBD1. The CDR3 DNA is TGTGCCAGCTCACCCGGACAGGGGGCGAGAGGAAACACCATATATTTT. Amino acid sequence: CASSPGQGARGNTIYF.